This TCR beta chain was recorded in a study of regulatory T cells in long-lasting Graves disease. Study-level background: Patients newly diagnosed with Graves' had been on antithyroid drugs for under 3 months. Findings of the study overall: Newly diagnosed disease favored TRBV20-1 and TRBJ2-1 over persistent disease.

Time point defined: newly diagnosed GD, antithyroid drugs for less than 3 months. There was RNA extracted from PBMCs, and the TCR library was made from it. CDR3 regions were amplified by Arm-PCR using iRepertoire HTBI primers to build TCR beta libraries. TCRdb independently ran MiXCR on the multiplex PCR reads; one entry per CDR3 protein. Altogether hundreds of thousands of distinct CDR3 sequences are present, roughly 17% being singletons, with the ten largest covering just under 30%. This clonotype appeared many times. Its target is unknown. V lost 0 bases, J lost 4 bases, and 7 bases lay in between. The CDR3 loop spans 13 amino acids. Germline assignment: CDR1 GTSNPN and CDR2 SVGIG (reference sequence). The same specimen was also included in a second study, on T cells in Graves' hyperthyroidism and ophthalmopathy. That report adds: Carried out on the TCR CDR3, a first-round RT-PCR used the HTBI primer set. Among thyroid clonotypes expanded above 0.001, most also appeared in blood.

The source material was peripheral blood mononuclear cells (PBMCs), sampled at new diagnosis, from a patient treated with antithyroid drugs. J is TRBJ1-5 and V is TRBV30, with unresolved D. The TCR originated in a middle-aged man with Graves disease. Here the CDR3 reads CAWSVGWNQPQHF. The CDR3 DNA reads TGTGCCTGGAGTGTCGGTTGGAATCAGCCCCAGCATTTT. Full variable domain (rest looked up from reference TRBV30 and TRBJ1-5): SQTIHQWPATLVQPVGSPLSLECTVEGTSNPNLYWYRQAAGRGLQLLFYSVGIGQISSEVPQNLSASRPQDRQFILSSKKLLLSDSGFYLCAWSVGWNQPQHFGDGTRLSIL.